What follows describes a single T cell receptor (beta chain). These data come from a study of blood T cell repertoires in COVID-19. For the study at large: Acute and convalescent COVID-19 specimens originated in the United States, Italy and Spain. The cDNA or gDNA used as material had been derived from T cells, B-cell-depleted T cells, or PBMCs.

Per the study methods: Reference gene primer amplification yielded estimated nucleated cell counts. Only in-frame clones appear in the TCRdb table, and some are missing; sequencing was by immunoSEQ multiplex PCR. V and J calls and clone size are as listed in that table; D and trimming were resolved from the DNA. The sample carries almost 65,000 clones, just over 85% recorded once. Seattle's cohort entered during active infection and was followed longitudinally. Sequencing was carried out using peripheral blood. This TCR was sampled from an older woman with COVID-19, enrolled during active disease.

The CDR3 is CASSLEGVPNYGYTF. The CDR3 region has the DNA TGTGCCAGCAGCTTAGAGGGGGTCCCTAACTATGGCTACACCTTC. V gene TRBV7-6 combines with J gene TRBJ1-2; D perhaps matches TRBD1 (6 bases). The germline gives CDR1 SGHVS, CDR2 FNYEAQ. CDR3 length: 15 residues. Trimming took off 1 base at V and 0 bases at J, with 9 bases between the two ends. Full variable domain (outside the CDR3, taken from reference TRBV7-6 and TRBJ1-2): GAGVSQSPRYKVTKRGQDVALRCDPISGHVSLYWYRQALGQGPEFLTYFNYEAQQDKSGLPNDRFSAERPEGSISTLTIQRTEQRDSAMYRCASSLEGVPNYGYTFGSGTRLTVV.